These 5 T cell receptor beta chains originate from one sample sequenced in a study of blood T cell repertoires in COVID-19. Assay: immunoSEQ multiplex PCR; the TCRdb copy retains only in-frame clones and omits some. The data hold 70,000 to 95,000 clones, with around four fifths observed a single time. The sample comprised peripheral blood. These receptors all come from a woman in her 70s with active or convalescent COVID-19.

The CDR3 DNA is TGTGCCAGCAGCCAGGGGAGGGGCAATGAGCAGTTCTTC. This gives the protein CASSQGRGNEQFF. The rearrangement joins TRBV5-6 to TRBJ2-1; possibly TRBD2 for D (7 bases). The CDR3 runs 13 residues. The germline V and J ends were trimmed by 4 bases and 6 bases, with 11 bases remaining between them. Germline CDR1 reads SGHDT; CDR2 reads YYEEEE.

The chain joins TRBV6-5 to TRBJ2-7, with a possible D match to TRBD1 (6 bases). Trimming left V 2 bases short and J 2 bases short, with 10 bases between. In germline, CDR1 is MNHEY, CDR2 SVGAGI. The CDR3 is 14 amino acids. The CDR3 spells CASSYGTGPYEQYF. The CDR3 DNA sequence: TGTGCCAGCAGTTACGGAACAGGGCCCTACGAGCAGTACTTC.

Written as DNA, the CDR3 is TGTGCCACCCGGGACAGGGCGAGCTCCTACGAGCAGTACTTC. Its translation: CATRDRASSYEQYF. The chain carries TRBV15 and TRBJ2-7, with 9 nucleotides matching TRBD1. The CDR3 has 14 residues. With 8 bases clipped from V and 0 bases from J, the junction kept 5 bases outside the gene matches. Germline V gene sequence: CDR1 LNHNV, CDR2 YYDKDF (reference sequence).

This clone was counted only a few times. The chain joins TRBV4-1 to TRBJ2-2; D might be TRBD2 (6 bases). V shed 4 bases and J shed 3 bases, with 15 bases lying between them. This CDR3 comprises 16 residues. Germline loops: CDR1 MGHRA, CDR2 YSYEKL. DNA for the CDR3: TGCGCCAGCAGCCGGCCGTGGGGCGGGGACACCGGGGAGCTGTTTTTT. It encodes CASSRPWGGDTGELFF.

The V gene is TRBV21-1, the J gene TRBJ1-5; whether TRBD1, the table's D call, matches the DNA was not checked. TRBV21-1 is given as a pseudogene. CDR3 length equals 18 residues. This CDR3 reads CASSKYDNTGCSNQPQHF. CDR3 nucleotides: TGTGCCAGCAGCAAATACGATAACACAGGGTGCAGCAATCAGCCCCAGCATTTT.